A selection of T cell receptor beta chains follows, all from one sample in a study of CXCR3-negative and CXCR3-positive naive CD8 T cells. For each CDR3 protein, TCRdb gives one entry from its re-call of the 5' RACE reads, without DNA. The data show about 150,000 distinct CDR3 sequences, and the top ten clones hold 0.4% to 0.5%. Sequenced sample: naive CXCR3+ CD8+ T cells from blood. These receptors were obtained from a human donor in good health. Some clones in this sample may be carry-over from other donors' samples. CDR3s include the opening cysteine and the closing phenylalanine or tryptophan.

cdr3_length | j_call | v_call | cdr3_aa
13 | TRBJ2-7 | TRBV5-5 | CASSLKSNYEQYF
16 | TRBJ2-2 | TRBV6-1 | CASSQDRAANTGELFF
15 | TRBJ2-7 | TRBV5-5 | CASSLALAAHYEQYF
12 | TRBJ2-5 | TRBV29-1 | CSAGTGGETQYF
15 | TRBJ1-2 | TRBV7-7 | CASSSGTVRTVGYTF
15 | TRBJ1-1 | TRBV12-3/TRBV12-4 | CASSYHPGIVTEAFF
17 | TRBJ2-4 | TRBV13 | CASSADRVRRGKNIQYF
16 | TRBJ1-1 | TRBV15 | CATSRGAQGLNTEAFF
15 | TRBJ2-1 | TRBV7-2 | CASSNGGTSYNEQFF
16 | TRBJ2-1 | TRBV7-9 | CASSPITRGLYNEQFF
15 | TRBJ2-3 | TRBV7-9 | CASSLATGGTDTQYF
17 | TRBJ1-1 | TRBV7-9 | CASSFHRDRVSNTEAFF
14 | TRBJ2-5 | TRBV23-1 | CASSQAGEQETQYF
18 | TRBJ1-5 | TRBV4-2 | CASSPSSDVTYSNQPQHF
13 | TRBJ2-7 | TRBV7-9 | CASTPPGDYEQYF